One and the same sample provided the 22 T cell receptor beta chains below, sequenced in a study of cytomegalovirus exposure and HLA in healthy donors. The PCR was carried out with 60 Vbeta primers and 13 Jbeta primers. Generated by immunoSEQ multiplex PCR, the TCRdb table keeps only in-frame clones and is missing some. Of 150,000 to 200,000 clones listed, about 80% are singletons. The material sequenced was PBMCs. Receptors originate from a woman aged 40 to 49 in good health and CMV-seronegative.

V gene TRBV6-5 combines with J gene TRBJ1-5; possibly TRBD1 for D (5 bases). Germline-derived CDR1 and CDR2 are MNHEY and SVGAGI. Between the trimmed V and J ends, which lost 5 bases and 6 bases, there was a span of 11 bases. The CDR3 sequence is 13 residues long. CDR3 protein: CASSPLGPQPQHF. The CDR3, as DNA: TGTGCCAGCAGTCCCCTGGGGCCTCAGCCCCAGCATTTT.

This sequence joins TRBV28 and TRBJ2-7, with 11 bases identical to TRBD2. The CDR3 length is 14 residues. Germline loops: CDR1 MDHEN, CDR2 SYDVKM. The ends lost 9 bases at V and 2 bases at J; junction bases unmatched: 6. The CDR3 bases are TGTGCCAGTCTAACTAGCGGGAGAACCTACGAGCAGTACTTC. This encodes CASLTSGRTYEQYF.

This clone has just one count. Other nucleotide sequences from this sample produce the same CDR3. The CDR3 nucleotides read TGTGCCAGCAGCCTTGACCGAGGAGAAGCTTTCTTT. Protein: CASSLDRGEAFF. This chain links TRBV7-9 with TRBJ1-1; D not resolved. The CDR3 has 12 residues. Looked up from germline, CDR1 is SEHNR and CDR2 is FQNEAQ (reference sequence). The V gene lost 5 bases and the J gene lost 8 bases, with 12 bases spanning the gap. Complete variable domain (other parts from reference TRBV7-9 and TRBJ1-1): DTGVSQNPRHKITKRGQNVTFRCDPISEHNRLYWYRQTLGQGPEFLTYFQNEAQLEKSRLLSDRFSAERPKGSFSTLEIQRTEQGDSAMYLCASSLDRGEAFFGQGTRLTVV.

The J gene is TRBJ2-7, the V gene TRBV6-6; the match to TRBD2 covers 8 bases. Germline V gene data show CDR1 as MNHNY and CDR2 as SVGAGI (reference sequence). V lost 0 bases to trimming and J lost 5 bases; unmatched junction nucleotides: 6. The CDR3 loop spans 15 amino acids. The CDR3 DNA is TGTGCCAGCAGTTACTCGACGGGAGGGAAAGACGAGCAGTACTTC. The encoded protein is CASSYSTGGKDEQYF.

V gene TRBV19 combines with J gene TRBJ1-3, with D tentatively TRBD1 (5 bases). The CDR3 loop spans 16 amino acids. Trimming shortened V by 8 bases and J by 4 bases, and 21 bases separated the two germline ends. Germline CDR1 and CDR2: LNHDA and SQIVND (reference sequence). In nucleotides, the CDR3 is TGTGCCAGTCAATTGATGGCCGGGACTCGGGGAAACACCATATATTTT. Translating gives CASQLMAGTRGNTIYF.

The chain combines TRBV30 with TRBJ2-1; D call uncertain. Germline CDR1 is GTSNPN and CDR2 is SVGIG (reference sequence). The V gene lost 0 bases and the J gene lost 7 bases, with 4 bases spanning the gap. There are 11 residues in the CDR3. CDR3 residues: CAWSVQNEQFF. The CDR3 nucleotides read TGTGCCTGGAGTGTACAAAATGAGCAGTTCTTC. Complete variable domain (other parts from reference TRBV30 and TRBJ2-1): SQTIHQWPATLVQPVGSPLSLECTVEGTSNPNLYWYRQAAGRGLQLLFYSVGIGQISSEVPQNLSASRPQDRQFILSSKKLLLSDSGFYLCAWSVQNEQFFGPGTRLTVL.

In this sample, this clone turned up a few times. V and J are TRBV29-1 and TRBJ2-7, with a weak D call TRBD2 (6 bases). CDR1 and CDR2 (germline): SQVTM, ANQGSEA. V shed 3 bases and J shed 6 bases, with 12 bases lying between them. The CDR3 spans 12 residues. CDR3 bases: TGCAGCGTTGAGCATGGGGGAGGCGAGCAGTACTTC. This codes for CSVEHGGGEQYF.

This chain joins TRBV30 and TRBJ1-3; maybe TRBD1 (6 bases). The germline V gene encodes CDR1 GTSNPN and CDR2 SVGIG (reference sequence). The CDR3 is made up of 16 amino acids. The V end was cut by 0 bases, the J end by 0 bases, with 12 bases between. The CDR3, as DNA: TGTGCCTGGAGTGTGGGGGCCAACCCCTCTGGAAACACCATATATTTT. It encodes CAWSVGANPSGNTIYF.

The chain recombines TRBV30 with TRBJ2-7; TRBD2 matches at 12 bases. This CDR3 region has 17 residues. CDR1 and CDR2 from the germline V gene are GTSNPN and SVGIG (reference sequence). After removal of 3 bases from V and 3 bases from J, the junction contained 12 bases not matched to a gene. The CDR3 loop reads CAWSEGLAGSPVYEQYF. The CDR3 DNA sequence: TGTGCCTGGAGCGAGGGACTAGCGGGCTCACCGGTCTACGAGCAGTACTTC.

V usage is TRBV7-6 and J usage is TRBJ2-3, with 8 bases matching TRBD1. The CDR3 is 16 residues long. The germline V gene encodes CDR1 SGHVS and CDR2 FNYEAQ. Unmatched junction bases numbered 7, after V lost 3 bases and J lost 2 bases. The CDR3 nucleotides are TGTGCCAGCAGCTTGGAGACAGGGGCCTTCACAGATACGCAGTATTTT. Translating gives CASSLETGAFTDTQYF.

The CDR3 is CASSLDPANGIQYF. In nucleotides, the CDR3 is TGCGCCAGCAGCTTGGATCCAGCGAACGGCATTCAGTACTTC. The chain carries TRBV5-1 and TRBJ2-4; D is ambiguous. The CDR3 is made up of 14 amino acids. Trimming shortened V by 0 bases and J by 9 bases, and 13 bases separated the two germline ends. CDR1 and CDR2 from the germline V gene are SGHRS and YFSETQ. The variable domain in full, with the rest retrieved from reference TRBV5-1 and TRBJ2-4, is KAGVTQTPRYLIKTRGQQVTLSCSPISGHRSVSWYQQTPGQGLQFLFEYFSETQRNKGNFPGRFSGRQFSNSRSEMNVSTLELGDSALYLCASSLDPANGIQYFGAGTRLSVL.

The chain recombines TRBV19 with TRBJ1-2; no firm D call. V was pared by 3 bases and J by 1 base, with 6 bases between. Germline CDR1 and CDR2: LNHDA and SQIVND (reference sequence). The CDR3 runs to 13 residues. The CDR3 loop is CASSISLNYGYTF. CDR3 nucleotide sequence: TGTGCCAGTAGTATTTCACTTAACTATGGCTACACCTTC.

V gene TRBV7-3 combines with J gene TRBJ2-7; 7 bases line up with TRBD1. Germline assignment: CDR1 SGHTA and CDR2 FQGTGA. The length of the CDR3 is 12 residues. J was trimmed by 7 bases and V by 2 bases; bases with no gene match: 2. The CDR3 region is CASSLHRGEQYF. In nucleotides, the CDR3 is TGTGCCAGCAGCTTACACAGGGGAGAGCAGTACTTC.

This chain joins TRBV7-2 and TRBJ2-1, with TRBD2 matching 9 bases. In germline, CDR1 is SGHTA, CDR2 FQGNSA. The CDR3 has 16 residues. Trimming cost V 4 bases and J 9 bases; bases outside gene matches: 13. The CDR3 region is CASSSSGTSRIGEQFF. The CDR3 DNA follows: TGTGCCAGCAGCTCTTCCGGGACTAGCAGGATCGGTGAGCAGTTCTTC.

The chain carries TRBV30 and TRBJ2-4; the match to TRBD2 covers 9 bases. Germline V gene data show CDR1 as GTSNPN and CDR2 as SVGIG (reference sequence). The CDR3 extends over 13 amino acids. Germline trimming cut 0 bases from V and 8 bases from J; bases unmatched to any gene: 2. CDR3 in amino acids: CAWSVVAGDIQYF. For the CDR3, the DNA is TGTGCCTGGAGTGTAGTAGCGGGGGACATTCAGTACTTC.

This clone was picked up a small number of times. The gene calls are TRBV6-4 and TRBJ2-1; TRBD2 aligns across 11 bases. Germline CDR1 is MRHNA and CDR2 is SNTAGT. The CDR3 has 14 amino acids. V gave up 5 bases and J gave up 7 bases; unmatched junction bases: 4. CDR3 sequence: CASSTSGSRNEQFF. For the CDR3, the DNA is TGTGCCAGCAGTACTAGCGGGAGTCGGAATGAGCAGTTCTTC.

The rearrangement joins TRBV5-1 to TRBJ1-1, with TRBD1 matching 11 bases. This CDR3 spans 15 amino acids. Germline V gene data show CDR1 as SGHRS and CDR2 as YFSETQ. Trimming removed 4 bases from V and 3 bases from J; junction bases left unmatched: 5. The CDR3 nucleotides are TGCGCCAGCAGCCTATGGGGACAGGGGGACACTGAAGCTTTCTTT. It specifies CASSLWGQGDTEAFF.

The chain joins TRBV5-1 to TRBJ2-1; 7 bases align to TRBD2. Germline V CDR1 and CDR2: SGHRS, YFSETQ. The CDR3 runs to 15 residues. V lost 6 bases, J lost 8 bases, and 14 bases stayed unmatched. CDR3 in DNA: TGCGCCAGCAACCTCGGAAGCGGGGTTAGGGATGAGCAGTTCTTC. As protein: CASNLGSGVRDEQFF.

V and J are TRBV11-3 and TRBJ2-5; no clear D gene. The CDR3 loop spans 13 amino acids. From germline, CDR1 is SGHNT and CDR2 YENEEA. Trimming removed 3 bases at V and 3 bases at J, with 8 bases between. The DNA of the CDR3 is TGTGCCAGCAGCTTTTATGGAGAAGAGACCCAGTACTTC. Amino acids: CASSFYGEETQYF. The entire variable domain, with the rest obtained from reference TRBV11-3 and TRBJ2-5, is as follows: EAGVVQSPRYKIIEKKQPVAFWCNPISGHNTLYWYLQNLGQGPELLIRYENEEAVDDSQLPKDRFSAERLKGVDSTLKIQPAELGDSAVYLCASSFYGEETQYFGPGTRLLVL.

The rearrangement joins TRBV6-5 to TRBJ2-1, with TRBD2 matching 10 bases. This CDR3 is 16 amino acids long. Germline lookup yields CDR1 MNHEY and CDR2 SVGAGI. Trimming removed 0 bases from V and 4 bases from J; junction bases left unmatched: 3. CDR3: CASSYSRTSGYNEQFF. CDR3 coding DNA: TGTGCCAGCAGTTACTCGAGGACTAGCGGATACAATGAGCAGTTCTTC.

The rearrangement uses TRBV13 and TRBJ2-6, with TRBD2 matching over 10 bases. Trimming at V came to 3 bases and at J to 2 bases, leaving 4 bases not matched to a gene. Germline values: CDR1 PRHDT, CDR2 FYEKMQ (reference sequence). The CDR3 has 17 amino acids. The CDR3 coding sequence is TGTGCCAGCAGCTTCCGGCTAGCGGGAGCTGGGGCCAACGTCCTGACTTTC. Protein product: CASSFRLAGAGANVLTF.

The CDR3 spells CASSRTSGSNEQFF. The DNA of the CDR3 is TGTGCCAGCTCACGGACTAGCGGGAGTAATGAGCAGTTCTTC. The chain links TRBV18 to TRBJ2-1, with 13 positions matching TRBD2. J gave up 7 bases and V 4 bases, and 1 base lay outside the gene matches. This CDR3 spans 14 amino acids. Germline loops: CDR1 KGHSH, CDR2 LQKENI.